One and the same sample provided the 3 T cell receptor beta chains below, sequenced in a study of OX40 agonist ivuxolimab in advanced cancers. The method was immunoSEQ multiplex PCR; TCRdb's version includes in-frame clones alone and lacks a portion of them. Among under 85,000 clones listed, 70% to 90% were seen once. Sequenced here: CD4+ or CD8+ T cells sorted from blood, sampled in a trial of the OX40 agonist ivuxolimab. These TCRs come from an adult with an advanced solid tumor such as melanoma, head and neck, liver or kidney cancer.

V gene TRBV27 combines with J gene TRBJ2-2; TRBD1 matches at 7 bases. Trimming at V came to 6 bases and at J to 1 base, leaving 2 bases not matched to a gene. From germline, CDR1 is MNHEY and CDR2 SMNVEV (reference sequence). The CDR3 extends over 14 amino acids. The CDR3 loop is CASRRTGNTGELFF. CDR3 coding DNA: TGTGCCAGCAGGCGGACAGGGAACACCGGGGAGCTGTTTTTT.

The rearrangement links TRBV30 to TRBJ1-1; D possibly corresponds to TRBD1 (6 bases). CDR1 is GTSNPN, CDR2 SVGIG, per germline (reference sequence). The CDR3 contains 13 residues. Trimming took 3 bases from V and 1 from J, leaving 9 bases between them. CDR3 coding DNA: TGTGCCTGGAGGCAGGGGAGGAACACTGAAGCTTTCTTT. This gives the protein CAWRQGRNTEAFF.

The V call is TRBV19, the J call TRBJ2-7; TRBD2 aligns across 10 bases. The V gene end was trimmed by 2 bases and the J gene end by 2 bases; junction bases not matched to a gene: 0. Germline CDR1 reads LNHDA; CDR2 reads SQIVND (reference sequence). The CDR3 runs to 14 residues. The CDR3 DNA reads as TGTGCCAGTAGTATACTAGCGGGGGCCTACGAGCAGTACTTC. Residues: CASSILAGAYEQYF.